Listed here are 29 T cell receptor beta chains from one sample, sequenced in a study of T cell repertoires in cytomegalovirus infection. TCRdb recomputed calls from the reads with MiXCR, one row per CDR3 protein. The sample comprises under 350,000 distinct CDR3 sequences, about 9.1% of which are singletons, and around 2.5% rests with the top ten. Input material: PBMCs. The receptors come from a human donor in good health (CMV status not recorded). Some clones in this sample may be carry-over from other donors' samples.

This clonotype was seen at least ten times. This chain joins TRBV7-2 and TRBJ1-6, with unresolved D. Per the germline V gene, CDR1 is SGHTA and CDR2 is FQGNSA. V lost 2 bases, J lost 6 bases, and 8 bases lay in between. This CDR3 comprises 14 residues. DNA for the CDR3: TGTGCCAGCAGCTTACTAGGATTTAATTCACCCCTCCACTTT. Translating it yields CASSLLGFNSPLHF.

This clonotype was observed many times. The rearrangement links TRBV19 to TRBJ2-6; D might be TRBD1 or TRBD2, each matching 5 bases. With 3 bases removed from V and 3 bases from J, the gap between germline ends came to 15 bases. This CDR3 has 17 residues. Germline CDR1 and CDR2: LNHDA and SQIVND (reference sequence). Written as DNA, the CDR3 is TGTGCCAGTAGTATCGGGGCAGGAGTTGATGGGGCCAACGTCCTGACTTTC. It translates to CASSIGAGVDGANVLTF.

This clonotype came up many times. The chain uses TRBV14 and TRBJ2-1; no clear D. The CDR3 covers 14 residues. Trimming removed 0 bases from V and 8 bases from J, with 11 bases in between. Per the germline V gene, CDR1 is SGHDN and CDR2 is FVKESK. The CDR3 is CASSQEYGLYEQFF. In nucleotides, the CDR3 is TGTGCCAGCAGCCAAGAATATGGGCTGTATGAGCAGTTCTTC.

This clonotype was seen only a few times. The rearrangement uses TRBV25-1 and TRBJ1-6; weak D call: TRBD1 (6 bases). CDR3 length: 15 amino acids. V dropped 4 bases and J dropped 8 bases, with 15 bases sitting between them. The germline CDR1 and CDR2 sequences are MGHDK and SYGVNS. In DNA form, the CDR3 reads TGTGCCAGCAGTGGGGCCACAGGGAGTTATTCACCCCTCCACTTT. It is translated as CASSGATGSYSPLHF.

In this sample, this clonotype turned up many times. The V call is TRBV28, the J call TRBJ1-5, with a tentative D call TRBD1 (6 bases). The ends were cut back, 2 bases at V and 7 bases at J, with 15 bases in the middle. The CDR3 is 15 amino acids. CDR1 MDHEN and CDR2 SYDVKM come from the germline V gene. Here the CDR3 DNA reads TGTGCCAGCAGTTTAGGTGCGGGGGCTCGGCAGCCCCAGCATTTT. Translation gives CASSLGAGARQPQHF.

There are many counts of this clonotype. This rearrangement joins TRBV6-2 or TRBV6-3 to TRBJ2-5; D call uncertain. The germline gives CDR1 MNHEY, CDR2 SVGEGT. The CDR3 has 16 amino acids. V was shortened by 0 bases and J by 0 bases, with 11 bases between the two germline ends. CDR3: CASSYSSRLYQETQYF. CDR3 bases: TGTGCCAGCAGTTACTCGTCCAGATTGTACCAAGAGACCCAGTACTTC.

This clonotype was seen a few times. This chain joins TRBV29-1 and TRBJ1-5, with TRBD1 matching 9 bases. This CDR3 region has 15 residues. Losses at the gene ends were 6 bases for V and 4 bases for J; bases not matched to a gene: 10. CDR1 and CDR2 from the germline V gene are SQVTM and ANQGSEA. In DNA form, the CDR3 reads TGCAGCGTGGACACCGGGACAGGGAAAAATCAGCCCCAGCATTTT. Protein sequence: CSVDTGTGKNQPQHF.

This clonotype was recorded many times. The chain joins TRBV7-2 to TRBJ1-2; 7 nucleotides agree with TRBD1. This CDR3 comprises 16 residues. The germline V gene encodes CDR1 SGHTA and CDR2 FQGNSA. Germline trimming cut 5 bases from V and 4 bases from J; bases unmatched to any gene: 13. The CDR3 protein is CASSPGGRGRGYGYTF. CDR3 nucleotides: TGTGCCAGCAGCCCCGGGGGGAGGGGGCGAGGCTATGGCTACACCTTC.

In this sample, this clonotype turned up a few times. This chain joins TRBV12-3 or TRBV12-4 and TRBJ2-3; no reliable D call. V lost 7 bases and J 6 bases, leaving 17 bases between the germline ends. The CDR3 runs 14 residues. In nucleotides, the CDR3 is TGTGCCAGCATGACGAAGGGATGGGGTGATACGCAGTATTTT. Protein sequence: CASMTKGWGDTQYF.

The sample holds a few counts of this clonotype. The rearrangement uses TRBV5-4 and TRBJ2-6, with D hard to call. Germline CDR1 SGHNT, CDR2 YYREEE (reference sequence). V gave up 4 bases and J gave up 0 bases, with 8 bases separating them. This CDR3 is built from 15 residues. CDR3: CASSPLGSGANVLTF. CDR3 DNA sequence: TGTGCCAGCAGCCCCCTAGGCTCTGGGGCCAACGTCCTGACTTTC.

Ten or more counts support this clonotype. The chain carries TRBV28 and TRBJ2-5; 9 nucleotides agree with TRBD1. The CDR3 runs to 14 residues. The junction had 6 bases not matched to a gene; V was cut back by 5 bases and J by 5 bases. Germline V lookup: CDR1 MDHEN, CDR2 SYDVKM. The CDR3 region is CASSPQGAAETQYF. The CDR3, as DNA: TGTGCCAGCAGTCCACAGGGGGCGGCGGAGACCCAGTACTTC.

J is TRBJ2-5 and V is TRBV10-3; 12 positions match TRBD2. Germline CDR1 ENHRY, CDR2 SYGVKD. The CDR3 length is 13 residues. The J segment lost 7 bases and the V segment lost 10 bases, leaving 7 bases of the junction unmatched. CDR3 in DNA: TGTGCCACCTTGACTAGCGGGGGCGGGACCCAGTACTTC. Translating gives CATLTSGGGTQYF.

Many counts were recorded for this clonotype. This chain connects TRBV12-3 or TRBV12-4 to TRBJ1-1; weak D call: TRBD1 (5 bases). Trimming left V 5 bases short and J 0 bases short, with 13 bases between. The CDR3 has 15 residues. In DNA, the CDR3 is TGTGCCAGCAGTCTCCGACAGTTCCTGAACACTGAAGCTTTCTTT. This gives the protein CASSLRQFLNTEAFF.

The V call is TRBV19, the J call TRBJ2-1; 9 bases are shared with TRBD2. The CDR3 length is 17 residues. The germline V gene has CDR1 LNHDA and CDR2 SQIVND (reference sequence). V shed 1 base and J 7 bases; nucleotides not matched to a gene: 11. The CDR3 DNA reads TGTGCCAGTAGTATAGGCGTAGGGCTAGCGGGGTTTAATGAGCAGTTCTTC. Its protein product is CASSIGVGLAGFNEQFF.

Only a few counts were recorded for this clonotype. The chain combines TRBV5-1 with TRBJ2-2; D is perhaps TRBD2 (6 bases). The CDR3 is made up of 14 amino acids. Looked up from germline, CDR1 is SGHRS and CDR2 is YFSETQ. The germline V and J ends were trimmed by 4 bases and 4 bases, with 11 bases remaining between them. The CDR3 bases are TGCGCCAGCAGCGGGGAGACTAGCACCGGGGAGCTGTTTTTT. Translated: CASSGETSTGELFF.

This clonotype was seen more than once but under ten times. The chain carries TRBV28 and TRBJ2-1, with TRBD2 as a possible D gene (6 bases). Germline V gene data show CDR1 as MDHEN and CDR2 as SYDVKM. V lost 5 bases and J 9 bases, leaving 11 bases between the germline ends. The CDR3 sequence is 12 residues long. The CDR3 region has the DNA TGTGCCAGCAGTGGGTCGGGGGTTGAGCAGTTCTTC. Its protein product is CASSGSGVEQFF. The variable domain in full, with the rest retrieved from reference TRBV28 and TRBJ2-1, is DVKVTQSSRYLVKRTGEKVFLECVQDMDHENMFWYRQDPGLGLRLIYFSYDVKMKEKGDIPEGYSVSREKKERFSLILESASTNQTSMYLCASSGSGVEQFFGPGTRLTVL.

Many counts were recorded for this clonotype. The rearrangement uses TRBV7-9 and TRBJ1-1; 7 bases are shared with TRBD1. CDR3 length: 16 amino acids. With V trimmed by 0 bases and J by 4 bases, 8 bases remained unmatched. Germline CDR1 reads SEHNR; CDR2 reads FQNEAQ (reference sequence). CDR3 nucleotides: TGTGCCAGCAGCTTAGCGGGACAATCAGGGGGCACTGAAGCTTTCTTT. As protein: CASSLAGQSGGTEAFF.

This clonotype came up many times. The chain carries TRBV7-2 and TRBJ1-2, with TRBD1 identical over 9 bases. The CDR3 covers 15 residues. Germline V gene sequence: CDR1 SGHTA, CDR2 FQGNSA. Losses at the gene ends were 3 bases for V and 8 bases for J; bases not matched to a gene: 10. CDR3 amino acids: CASSFLTGGQEGYTF. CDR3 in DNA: TGTGCCAGCAGCTTTTTGACAGGGGGGCAGGAAGGCTACACCTTC.

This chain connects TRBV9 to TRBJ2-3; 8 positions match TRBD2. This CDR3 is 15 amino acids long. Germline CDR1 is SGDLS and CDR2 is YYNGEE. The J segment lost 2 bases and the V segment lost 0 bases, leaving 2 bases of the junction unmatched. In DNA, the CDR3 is TGTGCCAGCAGCGTAGCCGGGGGGGACACAGATACGCAGTATTTT. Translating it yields CASSVAGGDTDTQYF. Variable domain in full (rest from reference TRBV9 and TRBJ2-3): DSGVTQTPKHLITATGQRVTLRCSPRSGDLSVYWYQQSLDQGLQFLIQYYNGEERAKGNILERFSAQQFPDLHSELNLSSLELGDSALYFCASSVAGGDTDTQYFGPGTRLTVL.

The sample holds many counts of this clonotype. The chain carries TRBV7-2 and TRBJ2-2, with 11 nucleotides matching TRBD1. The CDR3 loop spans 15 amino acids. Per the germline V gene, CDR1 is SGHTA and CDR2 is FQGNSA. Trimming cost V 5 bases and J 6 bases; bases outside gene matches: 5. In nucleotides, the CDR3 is TGTGCCAGCAGCCCGGACAGGGGGCGTGCCGGGGAGCTGTTTTTT. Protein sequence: CASSPDRGRAGELFF.

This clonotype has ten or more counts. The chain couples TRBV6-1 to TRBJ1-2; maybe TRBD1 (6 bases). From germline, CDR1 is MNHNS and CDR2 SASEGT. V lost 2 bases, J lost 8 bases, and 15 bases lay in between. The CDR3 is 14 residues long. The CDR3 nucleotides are TGTGCCAGCAGTGAACGAAACAGGGTGGACGGCTACACCTTC. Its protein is CASSERNRVDGYTF.

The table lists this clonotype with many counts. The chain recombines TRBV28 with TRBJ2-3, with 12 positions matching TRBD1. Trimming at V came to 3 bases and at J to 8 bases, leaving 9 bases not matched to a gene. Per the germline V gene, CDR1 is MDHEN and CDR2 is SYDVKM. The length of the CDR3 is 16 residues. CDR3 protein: CASSLTGTGGKGTQYF. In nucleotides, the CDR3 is TGTGCCAGCAGTTTGACCGGGACAGGGGGCAAGGGTACGCAGTATTTT.

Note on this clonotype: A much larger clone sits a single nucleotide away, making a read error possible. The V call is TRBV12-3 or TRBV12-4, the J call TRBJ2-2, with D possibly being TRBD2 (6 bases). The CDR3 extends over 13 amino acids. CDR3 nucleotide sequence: TGTGCCAGCAGTGTTACATTGACCGGGGGGCTGTTTTTT. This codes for CASSVTLTGGLFF.

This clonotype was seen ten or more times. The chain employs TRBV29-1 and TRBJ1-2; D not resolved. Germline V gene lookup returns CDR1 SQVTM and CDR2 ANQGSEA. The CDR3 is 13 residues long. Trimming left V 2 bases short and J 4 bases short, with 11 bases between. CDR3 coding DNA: TGCAGCGTTGAAAAGAGCCCGGCCTATGGCTACACCTTC. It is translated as CSVEKSPAYGYTF.

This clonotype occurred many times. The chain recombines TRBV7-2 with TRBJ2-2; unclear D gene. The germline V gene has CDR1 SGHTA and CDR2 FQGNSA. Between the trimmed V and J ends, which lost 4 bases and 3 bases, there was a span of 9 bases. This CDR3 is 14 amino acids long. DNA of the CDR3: TGTGCCAGCAGCTATGGCCAACACACCGGGGAGCTGTTTTTT. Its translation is CASSYGQHTGELFF.

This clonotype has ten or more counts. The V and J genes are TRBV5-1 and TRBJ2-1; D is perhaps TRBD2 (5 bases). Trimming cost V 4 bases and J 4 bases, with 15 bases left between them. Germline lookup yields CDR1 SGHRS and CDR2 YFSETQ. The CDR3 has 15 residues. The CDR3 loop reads CASSGTSLVYNEQFF. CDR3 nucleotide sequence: TGCGCCAGCAGCGGCACTAGTTTGGTTTACAATGAGCAGTTCTTC.

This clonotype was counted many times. DNA of the CDR3: TGTGCCAGCAGCTTAAGGACTAGCGGGGGGTGGGGAGATACGCAGTATTTT. This translates into CASSLRTSGGWGDTQYF. The chain couples TRBV7-3 to TRBJ2-3; 14 bases are shared with TRBD2. The germline V gene encodes CDR1 SGHTA and CDR2 FQGTGA. The junction had 5 bases not matched to a gene; V was cut back by 1 base and J by 5 bases. The CDR3 spans 17 residues.

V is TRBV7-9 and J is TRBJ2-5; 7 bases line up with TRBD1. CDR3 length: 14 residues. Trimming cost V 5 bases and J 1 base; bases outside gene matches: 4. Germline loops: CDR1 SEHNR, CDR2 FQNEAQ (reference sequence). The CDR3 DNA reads TGTGCCAGCAGCAGGGGGCAGAGCCAAGAGACCCAGTACTTC. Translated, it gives CASSRGQSQETQYF.

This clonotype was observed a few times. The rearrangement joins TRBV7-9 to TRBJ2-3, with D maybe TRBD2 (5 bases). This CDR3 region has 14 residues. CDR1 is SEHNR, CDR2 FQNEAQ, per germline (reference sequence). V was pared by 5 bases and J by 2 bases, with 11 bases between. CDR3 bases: TGTGCCAGCAGCCCGCCTAGCCTCACAGATACGCAGTATTTT. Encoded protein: CASSPPSLTDTQYF. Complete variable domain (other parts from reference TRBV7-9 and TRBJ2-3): DTGVSQNPRHKITKRGQNVTFRCDPISEHNRLYWYRQTLGQGPEFLTYFQNEAQLEKSRLLSDRFSAERPKGSFSTLEIQRTEQGDSAMYLCASSPPSLTDTQYFGPGTRLTVL.